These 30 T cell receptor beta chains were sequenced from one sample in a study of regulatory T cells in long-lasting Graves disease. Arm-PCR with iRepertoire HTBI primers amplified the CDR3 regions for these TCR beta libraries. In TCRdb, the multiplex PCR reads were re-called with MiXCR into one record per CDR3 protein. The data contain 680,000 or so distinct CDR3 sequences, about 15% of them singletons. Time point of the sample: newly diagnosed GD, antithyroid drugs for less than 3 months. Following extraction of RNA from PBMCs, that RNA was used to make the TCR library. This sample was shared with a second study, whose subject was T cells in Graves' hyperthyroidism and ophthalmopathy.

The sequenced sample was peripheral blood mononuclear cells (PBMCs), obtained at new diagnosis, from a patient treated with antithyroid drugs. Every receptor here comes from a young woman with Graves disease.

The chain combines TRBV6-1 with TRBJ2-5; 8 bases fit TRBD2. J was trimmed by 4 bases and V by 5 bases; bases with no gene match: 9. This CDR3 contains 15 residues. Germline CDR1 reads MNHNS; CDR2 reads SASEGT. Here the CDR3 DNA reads TGTGCCAGCAGTCACCGCGGACTAGCTTTAGAGACCCAGTACTTC. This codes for CASSHRGLALETQYF.

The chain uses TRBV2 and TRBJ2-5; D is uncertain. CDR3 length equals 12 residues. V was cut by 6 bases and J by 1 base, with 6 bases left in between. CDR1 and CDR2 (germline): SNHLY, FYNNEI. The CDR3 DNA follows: TGTGCCAGCAGAAAGTTCCAAGAGACCCAGTACTTC. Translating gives CASRKFQETQYF.

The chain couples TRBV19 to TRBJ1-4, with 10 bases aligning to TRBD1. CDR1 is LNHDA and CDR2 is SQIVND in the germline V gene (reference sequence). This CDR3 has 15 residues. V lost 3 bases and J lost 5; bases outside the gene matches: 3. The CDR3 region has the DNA TGTGCCAGTAGTATCGGGACAGGGGCCAATGAAAAACTGTTTTTT. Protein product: CASSIGTGANEKLFF. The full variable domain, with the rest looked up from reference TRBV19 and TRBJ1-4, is DGGITQSPKYLFRKEGQNVTLSCEQNLNHDAMYWYRQDPGQGLRLIYYSQIVNDFQKGDIAEGYSVSREKKESFPLTVTSAQKNPTAFYLCASSIGTGANEKLFFGSGTQLSVL.

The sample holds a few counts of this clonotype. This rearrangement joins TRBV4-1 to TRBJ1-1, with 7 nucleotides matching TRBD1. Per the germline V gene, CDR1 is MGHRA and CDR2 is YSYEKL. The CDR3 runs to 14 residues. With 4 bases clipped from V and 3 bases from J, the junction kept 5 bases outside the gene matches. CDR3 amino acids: CASSPGGTDTEAFF. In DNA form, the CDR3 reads TGCGCCAGCAGCCCAGGGGGTACCGACACTGAAGCTTTCTTT.

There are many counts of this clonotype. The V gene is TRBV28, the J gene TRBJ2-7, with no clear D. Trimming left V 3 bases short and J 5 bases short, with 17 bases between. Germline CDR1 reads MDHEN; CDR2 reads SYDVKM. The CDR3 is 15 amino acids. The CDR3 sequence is CASSLTRAGWNEQYF. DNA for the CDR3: TGTGCCAGCAGTTTGACTCGGGCCGGGTGGAACGAGCAGTACTTC.

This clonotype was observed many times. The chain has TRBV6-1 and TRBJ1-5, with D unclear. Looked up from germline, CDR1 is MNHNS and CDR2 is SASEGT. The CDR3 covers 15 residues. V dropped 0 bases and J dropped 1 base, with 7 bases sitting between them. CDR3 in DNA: TGTGCCAGCAGTGAAGCTATTTTAAGCAATCAGCCCCAGCATTTT. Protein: CASSEAILSNQPQHF.

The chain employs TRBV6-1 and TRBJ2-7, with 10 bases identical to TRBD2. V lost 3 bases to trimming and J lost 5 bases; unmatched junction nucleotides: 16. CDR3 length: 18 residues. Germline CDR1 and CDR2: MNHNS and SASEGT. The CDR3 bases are TGTGCCAGCAGTGAGACCCTACCGTGGGCTAGCGGGAGTCACGAGCAGTACTTC. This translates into CASSETLPWASGSHEQYF.

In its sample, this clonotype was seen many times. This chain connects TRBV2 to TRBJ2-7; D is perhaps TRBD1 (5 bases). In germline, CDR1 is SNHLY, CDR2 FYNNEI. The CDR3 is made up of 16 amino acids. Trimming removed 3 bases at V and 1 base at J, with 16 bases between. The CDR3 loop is CASSDQGLLTSYEQYF. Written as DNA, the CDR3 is TGTGCCAGCAGTGACCAGGGCCTATTGACTTCCTACGAGCAGTACTTC. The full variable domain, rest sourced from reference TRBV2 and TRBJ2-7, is EPEVTQTPSHQVTQMGQEVILRCVPISNHLYFYWYRQILGQKVEFLVSFYNNEISEKSEIFDDQFSVERPDGSNFTLKIRSTKLEDSAMYFCASSDQGLLTSYEQYFGPGTRLTVT.

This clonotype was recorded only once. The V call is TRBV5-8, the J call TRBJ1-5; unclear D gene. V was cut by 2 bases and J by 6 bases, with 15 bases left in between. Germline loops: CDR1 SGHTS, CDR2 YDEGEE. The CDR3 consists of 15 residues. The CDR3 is CASSFGWVVRQPQHF. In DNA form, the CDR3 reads TGTGCCAGCAGCTTTGGATGGGTGGTGCGTCAGCCCCAGCATTTT.

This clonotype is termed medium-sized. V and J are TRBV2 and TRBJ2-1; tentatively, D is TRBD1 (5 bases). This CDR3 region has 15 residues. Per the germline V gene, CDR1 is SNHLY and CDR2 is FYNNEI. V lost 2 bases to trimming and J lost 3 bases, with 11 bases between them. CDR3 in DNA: TGTGCCAGCAGTGAACGGGCAGGGTACTACAATGAGCAGTTCTTC. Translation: CASSERAGYYNEQFF. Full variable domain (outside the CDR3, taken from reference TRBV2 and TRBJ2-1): EPEVTQTPSHQVTQMGQEVILRCVPISNHLYFYWYRQILGQKVEFLVSFYNNEISEKSEIFDDQFSVERPDGSNFTLKIRSTKLEDSAMYFCASSERAGYYNEQFFGPGTRLTVL.

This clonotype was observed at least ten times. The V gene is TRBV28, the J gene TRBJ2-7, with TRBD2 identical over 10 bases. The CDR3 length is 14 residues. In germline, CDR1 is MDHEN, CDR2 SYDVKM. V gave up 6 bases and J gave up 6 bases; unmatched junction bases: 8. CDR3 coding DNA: TGTGCCAGCAGGACGCCGGGACTAGCGAGCGAGCAGTACTTC. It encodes CASRTPGLASEQYF.

CDR3 DNA sequence: TGTGCCAGCACCGTAGGACAGGGCCACTATAATTCACCCCTCCACTTT. The encoded protein is CASTVGQGHYNSPLHF. The chain is built from TRBV5-5 and TRBJ1-6, with 8 nucleotides matching TRBD1. The V segment lost 6 bases and the J segment 3 bases; nucleotides outside the gene matches: 8. The length of the CDR3 is 16 residues. Germline V gene sequence: CDR1 SGHKS, CDR2 YYEKEE (reference sequence). The whole variable domain, filled in from reference TRBV5-5 and TRBJ1-6, reads DAGVTQSPTHLIKTRGQQVTLRCSPISGHKSVSWYQQVLGQGPQFIFQYYEKEERGRGNFPDRFSARQFPNYSSELNVNALLLGDSALYLCASTVGQGHYNSPLHFGNGTRLTVT.

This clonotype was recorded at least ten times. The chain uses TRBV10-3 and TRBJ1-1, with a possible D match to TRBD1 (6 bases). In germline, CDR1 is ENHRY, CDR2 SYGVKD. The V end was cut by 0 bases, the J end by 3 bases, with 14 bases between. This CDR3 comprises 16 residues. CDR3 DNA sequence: TGTGCCATCAGTGAGTCGATGGGGAAGGGGGACACTGAAGCTTTCTTT. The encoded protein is CAISESMGKGDTEAFF.

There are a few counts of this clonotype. The CDR3 here is CASSVTGVTQETQYF. Written as DNA, the CDR3 is TGTGCCAGCAGCGTGACAGGGGTGACCCAAGAGACCCAGTACTTC. This chain uses TRBV5-6 with TRBJ2-5; TRBD1 matches 8 bases. This CDR3 is built from 15 residues. Germline trimming cut 4 bases from V and 1 base from J; bases unmatched to any gene: 6. Germline V gene lookup returns CDR1 SGHDT and CDR2 YYEEEE.

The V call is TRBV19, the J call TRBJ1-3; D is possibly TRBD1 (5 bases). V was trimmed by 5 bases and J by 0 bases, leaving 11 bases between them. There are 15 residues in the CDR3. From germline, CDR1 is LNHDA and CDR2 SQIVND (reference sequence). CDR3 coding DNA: TGTGCCAGTAGTGTGGGACCAACCTCTGGAAACACCATATATTTT. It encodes CASSVGPTSGNTIYF.

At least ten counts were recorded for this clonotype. The CDR3 DNA sequence: TGTGCCAGCAGTTTACGTCCAGACTACGAGCAGTACTTC. Translation gives CASSLRPDYEQYF. The V gene is TRBV27, the J gene TRBJ2-7; D call uncertain. This CDR3 is built from 13 residues. Germline assignment: CDR1 MNHEY and CDR2 SMNVEV (reference sequence). V was clipped by 2 bases and J by 3 bases, with 8 bases between them.

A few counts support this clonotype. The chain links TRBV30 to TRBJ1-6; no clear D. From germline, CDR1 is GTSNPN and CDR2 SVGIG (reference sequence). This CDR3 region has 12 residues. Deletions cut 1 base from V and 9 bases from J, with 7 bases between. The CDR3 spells CAWSDGLSPLHF. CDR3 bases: TGTGCCTGGAGTGACGGCCTTTCACCCCTCCACTTT.

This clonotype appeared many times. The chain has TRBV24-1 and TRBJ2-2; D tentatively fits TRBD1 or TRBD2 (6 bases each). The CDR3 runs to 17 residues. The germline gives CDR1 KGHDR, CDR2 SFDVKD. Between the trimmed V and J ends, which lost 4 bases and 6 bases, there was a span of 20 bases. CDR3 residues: CATSEPPGGRRAGELFF. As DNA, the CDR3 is TGTGCCACCAGTGAACCTCCCGGGGGCCGCAGGGCCGGGGAGCTGTTTTTT.

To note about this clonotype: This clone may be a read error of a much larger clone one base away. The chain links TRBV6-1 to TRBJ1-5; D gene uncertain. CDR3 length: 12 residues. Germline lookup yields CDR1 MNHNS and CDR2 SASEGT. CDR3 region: CASGERNQPQHF. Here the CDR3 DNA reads TGTGCCAGCGGTGAACGGAATCAGCCCCAGCATTTT.

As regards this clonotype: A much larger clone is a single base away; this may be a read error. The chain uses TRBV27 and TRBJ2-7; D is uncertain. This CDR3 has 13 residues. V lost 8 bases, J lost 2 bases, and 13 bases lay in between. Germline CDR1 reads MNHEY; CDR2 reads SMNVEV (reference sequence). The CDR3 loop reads CASGIGPTYEQYF. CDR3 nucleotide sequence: TGTGCCAGCGGGATAGGTCCGACCTACGAGCAGTACTTC.

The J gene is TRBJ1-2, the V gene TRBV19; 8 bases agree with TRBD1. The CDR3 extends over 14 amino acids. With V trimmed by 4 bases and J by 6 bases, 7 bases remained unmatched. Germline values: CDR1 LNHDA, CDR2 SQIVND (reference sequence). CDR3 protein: CASSSDRGWDGYTF. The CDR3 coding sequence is TGTGCCAGTAGTAGCGACAGGGGATGGGATGGCTACACCTTC.

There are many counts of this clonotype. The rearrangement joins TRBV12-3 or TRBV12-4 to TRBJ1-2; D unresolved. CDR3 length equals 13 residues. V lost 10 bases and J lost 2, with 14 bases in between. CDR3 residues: CATSLRGNYGYTF. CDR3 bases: TGTGCCACCTCCCTACGGGGAAACTATGGCTACACCTTC.

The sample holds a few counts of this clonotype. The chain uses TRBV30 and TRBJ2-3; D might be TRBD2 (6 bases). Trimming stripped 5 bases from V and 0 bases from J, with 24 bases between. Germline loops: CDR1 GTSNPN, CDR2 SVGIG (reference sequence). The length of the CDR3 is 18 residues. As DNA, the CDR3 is TGTGCCTGGCGACGGGGGAGACTCTTCGCGGAGAGCACAGATACGCAGTATTTT. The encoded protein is CAWRRGRLFAESTDTQYF.

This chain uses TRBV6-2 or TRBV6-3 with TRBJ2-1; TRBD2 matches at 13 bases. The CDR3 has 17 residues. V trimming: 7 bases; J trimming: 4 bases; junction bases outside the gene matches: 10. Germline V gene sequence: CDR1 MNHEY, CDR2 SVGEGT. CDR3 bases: TGTGCCAGCATTCTCGGACTAGCGGGAGTGGGGTACAATGAGCAGTTCTTC. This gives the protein CASILGLAGVGYNEQFF.

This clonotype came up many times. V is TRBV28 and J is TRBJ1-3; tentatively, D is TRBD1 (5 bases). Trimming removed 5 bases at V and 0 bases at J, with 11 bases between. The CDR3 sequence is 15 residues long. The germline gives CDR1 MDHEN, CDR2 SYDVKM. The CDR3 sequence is CASSGGWGSGNTIYF. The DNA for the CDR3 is TGTGCCAGCAGTGGGGGATGGGGCTCTGGAAACACCATATATTTT.

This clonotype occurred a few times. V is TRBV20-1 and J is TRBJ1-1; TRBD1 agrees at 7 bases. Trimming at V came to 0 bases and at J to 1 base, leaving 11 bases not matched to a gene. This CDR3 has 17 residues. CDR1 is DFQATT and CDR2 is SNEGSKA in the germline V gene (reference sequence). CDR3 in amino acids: CSARDQGQIRWNTEAFF. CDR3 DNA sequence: TGCAGTGCTAGAGATCAGGGACAGATTAGGTGGAACACTGAAGCTTTCTTT.

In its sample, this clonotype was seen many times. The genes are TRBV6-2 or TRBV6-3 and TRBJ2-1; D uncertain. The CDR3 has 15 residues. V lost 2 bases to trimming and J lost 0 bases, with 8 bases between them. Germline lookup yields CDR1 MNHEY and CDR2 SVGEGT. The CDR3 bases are TGTGCCAGCAGTTACGCAAAGAGCTCCTACAATGAGCAGTTCTTC. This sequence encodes CASSYAKSSYNEQFF.

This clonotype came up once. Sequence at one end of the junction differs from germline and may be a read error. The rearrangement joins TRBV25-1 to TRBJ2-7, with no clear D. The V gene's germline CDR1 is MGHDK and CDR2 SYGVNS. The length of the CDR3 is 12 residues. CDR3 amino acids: CASSDRSYGQYF. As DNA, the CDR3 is TGTGCCAGCAGTGATCGCAGCTACGGGCAGTACTTC.

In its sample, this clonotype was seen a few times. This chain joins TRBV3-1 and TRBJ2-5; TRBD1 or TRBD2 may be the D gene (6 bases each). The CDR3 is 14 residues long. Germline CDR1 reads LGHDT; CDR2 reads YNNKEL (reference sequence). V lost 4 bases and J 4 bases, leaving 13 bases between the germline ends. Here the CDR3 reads CASSLVGGSETQYF. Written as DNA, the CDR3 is TGTGCCAGCAGCCTAGTGGGGGGCTCAGAGACCCAGTACTTC.

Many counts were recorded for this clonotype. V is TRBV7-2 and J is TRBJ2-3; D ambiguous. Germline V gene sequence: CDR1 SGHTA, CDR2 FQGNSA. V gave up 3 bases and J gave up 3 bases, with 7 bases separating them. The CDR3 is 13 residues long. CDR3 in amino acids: CASSFIGTDTQYF. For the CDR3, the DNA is TGTGCCAGCAGCTTCATAGGGACAGATACGCAGTATTTT. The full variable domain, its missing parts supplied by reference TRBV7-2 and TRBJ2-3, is GAGVSQSPSNKVTEKGKDVELRCDPISGHTALYWYRQSLGQGLEFLIYFQGNSAPDKSGLPSDRFSAERTGGSVSTLTIQRTQQEDSAVYLCASSFIGTDTQYFGPGTRLTVL.